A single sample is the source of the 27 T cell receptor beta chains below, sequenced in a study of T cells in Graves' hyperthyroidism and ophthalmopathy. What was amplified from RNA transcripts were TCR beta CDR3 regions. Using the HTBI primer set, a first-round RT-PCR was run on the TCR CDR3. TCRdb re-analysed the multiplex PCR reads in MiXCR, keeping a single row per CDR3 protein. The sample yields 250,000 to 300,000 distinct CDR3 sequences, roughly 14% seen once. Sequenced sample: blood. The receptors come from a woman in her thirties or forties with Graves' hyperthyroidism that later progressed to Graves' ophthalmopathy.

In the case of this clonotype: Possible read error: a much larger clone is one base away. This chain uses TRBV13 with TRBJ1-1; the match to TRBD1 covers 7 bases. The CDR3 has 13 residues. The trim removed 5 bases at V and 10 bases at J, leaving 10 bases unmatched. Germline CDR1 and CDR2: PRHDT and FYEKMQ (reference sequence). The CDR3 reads CASSIDRDSGAFF. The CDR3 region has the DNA TGTGCCAGCAGCATTGACAGGGACTCTGGAGCTTTCTTT.

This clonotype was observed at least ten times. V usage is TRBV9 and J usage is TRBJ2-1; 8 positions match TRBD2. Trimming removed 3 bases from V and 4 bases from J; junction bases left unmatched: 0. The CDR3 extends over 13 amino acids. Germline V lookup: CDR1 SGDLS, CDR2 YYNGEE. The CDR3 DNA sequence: TGTGCCAGCAGCGGCGGGGGGTACAATGAGCAGTTCTTC. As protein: CASSGGGYNEQFF. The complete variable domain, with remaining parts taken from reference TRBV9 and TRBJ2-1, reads DSGVTQTPKHLITATGQRVTLRCSPRSGDLSVYWYQQSLDQGLQFLIQYYNGEERAKGNILERFSAQQFPDLHSELNLSSLELGDSALYFCASSGGGYNEQFFGPGTRLTVL.

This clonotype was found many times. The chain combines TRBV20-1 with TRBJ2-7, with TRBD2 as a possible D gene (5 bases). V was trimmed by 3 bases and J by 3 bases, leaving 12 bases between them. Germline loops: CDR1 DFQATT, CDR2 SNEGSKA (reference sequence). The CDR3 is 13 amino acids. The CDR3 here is CSARSSGDYEQYF. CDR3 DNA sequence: TGCAGTGCTAGGTCGAGCGGAGACTACGAGCAGTACTTC.

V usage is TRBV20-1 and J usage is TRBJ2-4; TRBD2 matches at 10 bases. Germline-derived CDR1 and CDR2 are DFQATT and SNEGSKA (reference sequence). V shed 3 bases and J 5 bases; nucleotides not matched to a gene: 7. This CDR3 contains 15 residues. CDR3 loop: CSARNRLAGENIQYF. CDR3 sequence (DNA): TGCAGTGCTAGGAATCGGCTAGCGGGAGAAAACATTCAGTACTTC.

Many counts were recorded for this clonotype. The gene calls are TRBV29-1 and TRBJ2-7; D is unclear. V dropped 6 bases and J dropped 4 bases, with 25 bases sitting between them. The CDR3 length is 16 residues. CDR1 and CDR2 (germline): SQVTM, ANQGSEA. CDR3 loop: CSVVLGNSGLPYEQYF. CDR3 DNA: TGCAGCGTCGTGCTAGGGAACAGTGGCCTTCCGTACGAGCAGTACTTC.

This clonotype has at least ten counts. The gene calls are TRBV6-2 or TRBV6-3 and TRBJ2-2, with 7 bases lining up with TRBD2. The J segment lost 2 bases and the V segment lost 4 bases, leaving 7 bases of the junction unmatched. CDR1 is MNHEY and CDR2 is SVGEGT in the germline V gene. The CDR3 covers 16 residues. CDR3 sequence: CASSWTGRTNTGELFF. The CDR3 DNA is TGTGCCAGCAGTTGGACCGGGAGGACTAACACCGGGGAGCTGTTTTTT.

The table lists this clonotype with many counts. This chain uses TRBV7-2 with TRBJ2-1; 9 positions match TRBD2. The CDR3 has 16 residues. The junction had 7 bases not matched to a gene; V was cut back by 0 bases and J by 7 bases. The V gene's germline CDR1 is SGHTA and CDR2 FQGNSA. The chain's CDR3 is CASSLAPRLAENEQFF. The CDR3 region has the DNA TGTGCCAGCAGCTTAGCGCCGAGACTAGCGGAAAATGAGCAGTTCTTC.

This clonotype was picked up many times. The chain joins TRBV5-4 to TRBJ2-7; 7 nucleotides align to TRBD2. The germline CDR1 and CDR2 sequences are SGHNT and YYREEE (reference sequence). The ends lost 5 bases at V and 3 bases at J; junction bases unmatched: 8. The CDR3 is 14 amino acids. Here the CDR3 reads CASSRMRENYEQYF. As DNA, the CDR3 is TGTGCCAGCAGTCGAATGCGGGAGAACTACGAGCAGTACTTC.

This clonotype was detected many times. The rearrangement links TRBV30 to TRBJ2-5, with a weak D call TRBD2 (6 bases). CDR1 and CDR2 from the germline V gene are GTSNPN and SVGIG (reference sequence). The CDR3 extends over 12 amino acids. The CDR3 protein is CARNRRGETQYF. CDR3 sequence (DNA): TGTGCTAGAAATAGGAGGGGAGAGACCCAGTACTTC.

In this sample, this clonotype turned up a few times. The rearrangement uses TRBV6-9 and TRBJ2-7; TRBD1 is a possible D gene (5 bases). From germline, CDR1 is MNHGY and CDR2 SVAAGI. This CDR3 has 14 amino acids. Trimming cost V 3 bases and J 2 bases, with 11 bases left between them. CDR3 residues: CASSYSPDTYEQYF. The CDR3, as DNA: TGTGCCAGCAGTTACAGTCCGGACACCTACGAGCAGTACTTC.

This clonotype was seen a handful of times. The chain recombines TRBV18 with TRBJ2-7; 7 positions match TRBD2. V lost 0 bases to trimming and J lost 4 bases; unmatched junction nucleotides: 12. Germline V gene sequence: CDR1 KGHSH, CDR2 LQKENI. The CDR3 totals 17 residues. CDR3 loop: CASSPPTGEGRGYEQYF. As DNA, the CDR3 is TGTGCCAGCTCACCACCGACGGGGGAGGGCCGGGGGTACGAGCAGTACTTC.

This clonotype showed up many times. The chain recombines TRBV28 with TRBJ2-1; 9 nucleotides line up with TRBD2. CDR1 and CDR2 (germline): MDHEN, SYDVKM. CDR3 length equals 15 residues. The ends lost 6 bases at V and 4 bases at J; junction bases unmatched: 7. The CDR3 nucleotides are TGTGCCAGCAGGTCAACTAGCGGGCAGTACAATGAGCAGTTCTTC. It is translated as CASRSTSGQYNEQFF.

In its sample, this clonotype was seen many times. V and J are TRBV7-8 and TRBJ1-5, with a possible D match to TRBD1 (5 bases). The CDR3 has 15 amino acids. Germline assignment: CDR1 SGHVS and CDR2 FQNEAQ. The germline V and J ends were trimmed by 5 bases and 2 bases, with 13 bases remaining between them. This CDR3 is CASSHLGVGNQPQHF. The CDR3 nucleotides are TGTGCCAGCAGCCACTTAGGGGTAGGCAATCAGCCCCAGCATTTT.

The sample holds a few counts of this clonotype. The CDR3: CASSLAMRRGQPQHF. Written as DNA, the CDR3 is TGTGCCAGCAGCTTAGCGATGAGGAGAGGTCAGCCCCAGCATTTT. The rearrangement joins TRBV7-2 to TRBJ1-5; no definite D call. The CDR3 runs to 15 residues. The germline CDR1 and CDR2 sequences are SGHTA and FQGNSA. V gave up 0 bases and J gave up 6 bases, with 12 bases separating them.

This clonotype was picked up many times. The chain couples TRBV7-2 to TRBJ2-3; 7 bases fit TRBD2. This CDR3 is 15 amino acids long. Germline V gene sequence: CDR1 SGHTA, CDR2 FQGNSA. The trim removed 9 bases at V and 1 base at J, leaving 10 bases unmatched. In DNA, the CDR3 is TGTGCCAGTGATAAACTAGCGACTCGCACAGATACGCAGTATTTT. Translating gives CASDKLATRTDTQYF.

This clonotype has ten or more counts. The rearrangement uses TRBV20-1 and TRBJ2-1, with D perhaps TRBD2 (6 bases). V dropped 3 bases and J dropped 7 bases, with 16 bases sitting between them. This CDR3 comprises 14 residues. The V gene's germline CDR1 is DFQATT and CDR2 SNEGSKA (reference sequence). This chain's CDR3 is CSARGHIAANEQFF. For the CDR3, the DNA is TGCAGTGCTAGGGGCCATATAGCGGCGAATGAGCAGTTCTTC.

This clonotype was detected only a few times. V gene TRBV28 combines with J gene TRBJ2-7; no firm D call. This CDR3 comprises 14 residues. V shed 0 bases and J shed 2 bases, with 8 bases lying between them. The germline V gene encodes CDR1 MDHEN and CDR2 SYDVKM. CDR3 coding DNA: TGTGCCAGCAGTTTATGGCGGATTGCCTACGAGCAGTACTTC. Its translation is CASSLWRIAYEQYF.

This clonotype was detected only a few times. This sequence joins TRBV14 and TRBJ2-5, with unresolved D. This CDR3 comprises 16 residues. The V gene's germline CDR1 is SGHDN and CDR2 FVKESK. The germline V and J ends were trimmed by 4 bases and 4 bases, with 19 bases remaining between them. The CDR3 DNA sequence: TGTGCCAGCAGCCCCCGAACCCCCGACTTTAGAGAGACCCAGTACTTC. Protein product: CASSPRTPDFRETQYF.

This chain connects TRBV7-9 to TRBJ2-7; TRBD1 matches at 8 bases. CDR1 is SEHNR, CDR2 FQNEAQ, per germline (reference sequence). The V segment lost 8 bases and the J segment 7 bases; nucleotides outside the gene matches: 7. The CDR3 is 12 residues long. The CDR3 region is CASGQGAREQYF. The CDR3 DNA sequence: TGTGCCAGCGGCCAGGGGGCAAGGGAGCAGTACTTC.

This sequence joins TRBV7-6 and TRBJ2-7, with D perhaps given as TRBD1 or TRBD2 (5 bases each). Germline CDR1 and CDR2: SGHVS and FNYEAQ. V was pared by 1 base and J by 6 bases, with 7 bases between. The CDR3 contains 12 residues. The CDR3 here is CASSLDGAEQYF. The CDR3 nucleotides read TGTGCCAGCAGCTTAGACGGGGCCGAGCAGTACTTC.

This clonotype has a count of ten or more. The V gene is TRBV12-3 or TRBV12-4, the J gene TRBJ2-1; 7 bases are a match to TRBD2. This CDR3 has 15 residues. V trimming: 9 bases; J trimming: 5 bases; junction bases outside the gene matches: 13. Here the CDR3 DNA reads TGTGCCAGTTACCTAAGCGGGATGAGAAACAATGAGCAGTTCTTC. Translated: CASYLSGMRNNEQFF.

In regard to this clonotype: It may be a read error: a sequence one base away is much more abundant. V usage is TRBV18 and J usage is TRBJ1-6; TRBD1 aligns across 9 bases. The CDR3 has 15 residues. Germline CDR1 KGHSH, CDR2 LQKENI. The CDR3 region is CASSAQGQGNSPLQF. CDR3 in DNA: TGTGCCAGCTCAGCCCAAGGACAGGGGAACTCACCCCTCCAGTTT.

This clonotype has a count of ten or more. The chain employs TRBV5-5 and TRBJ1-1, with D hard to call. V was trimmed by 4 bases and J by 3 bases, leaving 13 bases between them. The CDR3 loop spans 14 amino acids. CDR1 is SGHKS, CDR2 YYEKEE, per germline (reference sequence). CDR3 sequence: CASSLLGFHTEAFF. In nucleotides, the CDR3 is TGTGCCAGCAGCCTGTTAGGTTTCCACACTGAAGCTTTCTTT.

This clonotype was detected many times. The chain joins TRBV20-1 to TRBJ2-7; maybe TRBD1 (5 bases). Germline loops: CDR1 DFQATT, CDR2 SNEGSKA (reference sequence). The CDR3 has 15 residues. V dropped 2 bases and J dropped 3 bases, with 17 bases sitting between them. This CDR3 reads CSARKPRTPGYEQYF. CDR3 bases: TGCAGTGCTAGAAAGCCCAGGACACCCGGCTACGAGCAGTACTTC.

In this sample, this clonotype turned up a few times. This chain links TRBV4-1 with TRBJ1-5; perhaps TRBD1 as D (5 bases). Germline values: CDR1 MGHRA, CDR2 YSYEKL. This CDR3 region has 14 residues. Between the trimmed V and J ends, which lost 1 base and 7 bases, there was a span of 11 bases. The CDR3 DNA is TGCGCCAGCAGCCAAGGGTGGGGGGGACAGCCCCAGCATTTT. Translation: CASSQGWGGQPQHF.

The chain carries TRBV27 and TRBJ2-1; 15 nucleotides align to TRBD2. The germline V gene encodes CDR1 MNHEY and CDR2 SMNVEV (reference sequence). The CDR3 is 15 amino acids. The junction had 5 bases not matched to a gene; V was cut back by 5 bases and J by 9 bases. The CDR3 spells CASSTGTSGRSEQFF. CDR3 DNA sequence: TGTGCCAGCAGTACCGGGACTAGCGGGAGGAGTGAGCAGTTCTTC.

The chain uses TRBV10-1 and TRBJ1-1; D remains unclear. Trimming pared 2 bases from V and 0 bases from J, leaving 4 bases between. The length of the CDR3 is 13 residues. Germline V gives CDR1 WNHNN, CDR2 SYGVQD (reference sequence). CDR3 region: CASSEDLNTEAFF. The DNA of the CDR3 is TGCGCCAGCAGTGAGGACCTGAACACTGAAGCTTTCTTT.